These 21 T cell receptor beta chains were sequenced from one sample in a study of vaccination and CD4 T cells after COVID-19. Antigens for these TCRs are unknown. As for treatment: roughly 10-day PBMC culture with coronavirus spike peptide pools or control peptides (ViraFEST assay). With the Oncomine TCR Beta short-read assay, DNA from cultured CD4+ T cells was sequenced. TCRdb re-analysed the PCR reads in MiXCR, keeping a single row per CDR3 protein. Among around 13,000 distinct CDR3 sequences, around 21% were seen once, and the ten largest hold 15%. Sample: cultured CD4+ T cells from blood. The receptors originated from a human donor with COVID-19.

The table lists this clonotype with a few counts. The V and J genes are TRBV19 and TRBJ2-5; no definite D call. From germline, CDR1 is LNHDA and CDR2 SQIVND (reference sequence). The CDR3 runs 12 residues. The V end was cut by 3 bases, the J end by 6 bases, with 8 bases between. The DNA of the CDR3 is TGTGCCAGTAGTATCATTGGGCAGACCCAGTACTTC. This sequence encodes CASSIIGQTQYF.

This clonotype appeared a few times. This chain uses TRBV11-1 with TRBJ2-2, with D possibly TRBD2 on 7 matching bases. The CDR3 contains 15 residues. The germline V and J ends were trimmed by 6 bases and 6 bases, with 17 bases remaining between them. The V gene's germline CDR1 is SGHAT and CDR2 FQDESV (reference sequence). Here the CDR3 reads CASSRMGGAAGELFF. CDR3 nucleotide sequence: TGTGCCAGCAGTCGGATGGGGGGGGCGGCCGGGGAGCTGTTTTTT.

CDR3 region: CASSPARGTDTQYF. The CDR3 nucleotides are TGTGCCAGCAGCCCGGCAAGGGGCACAGATACGCAGTATTTT. The chain joins TRBV7-9 to TRBJ2-3; D uncertain. The CDR3 spans 14 residues. Germline V gene data show CDR1 as SEHNR and CDR2 as FQNEAQ (reference sequence). V shed 5 bases and J shed 1 base, with 10 bases lying between them.

The chain links TRBV5-1 to TRBJ1-3, with D possibly being TRBD1 (5 bases). Germline V gene lookup returns CDR1 SGHRS and CDR2 YFSETQ. V lost 0 bases, J lost 2 bases, and 12 bases lay in between. The CDR3 loop spans 16 amino acids. The CDR3 region is CASSLGGQGTGNTIYF. CDR3 nucleotides: TGCGCCAGCAGCTTGGGGGGCCAGGGAACTGGAAACACCATATATTTT.

This clonotype has just a few counts. The chain has TRBV6-1 and TRBJ1-1; TRBD1 agrees at 7 bases. V was clipped by 7 bases and J by 6 bases; unmatched bases: 8. In germline, CDR1 is MNHNS, CDR2 SASEGT. The CDR3 sequence is 13 residues long. CDR3 region: CASKAYRGSEAFF. CDR3 coding DNA: TGTGCCAGCAAGGCCTACAGGGGATCTGAAGCTTTCTTT.

This clonotype was seen more than once but under ten times. This chain connects TRBV20-1 to TRBJ2-3; 13 bases match TRBD2. Germline V gene lookup returns CDR1 DFQATT and CDR2 SNEGSKA (reference sequence). The V gene end was trimmed by 4 bases and the J gene end by 1 base; junction bases not matched to a gene: 11. CDR3 length: 18 amino acids. The CDR3 DNA sequence: TGCAGTGCTACTAGACTAGCGGGGGGTCAAGGGGGCACAGATACGCAGTATTTT. It is translated as CSATRLAGGQGGTDTQYF.

This sequence joins TRBV20-1 and TRBJ2-1; no clear D. Trimming took off 6 bases at V and 7 bases at J, with 13 bases between the two ends. Germline assignment: CDR1 DFQATT and CDR2 SNEGSKA (reference sequence). The CDR3 runs 12 residues. The CDR3 nucleotides are TGCAGTGCCCCGATACAGCTGAATGAGCAGTTCTTC. Its protein product is CSAPIQLNEQFF.

The genes are TRBV5-1 and TRBJ2-6, with D tentatively TRBD1 or TRBD2 (5 bases each). Trimming removed 1 base from V and 0 bases from J, with 23 bases in between. Germline CDR1 reads SGHRS; CDR2 reads YFSETQ. This CDR3 region has 21 residues. The CDR3 protein is CASSLSQRARGSSSGANVLTF. The CDR3 region has the DNA TGCGCCAGCAGCTTGTCCCAGAGGGCAAGGGGTTCGAGCTCTGGGGCCAACGTCCTGACTTTC.

This clonotype has just a few counts. The CDR3 loop reads CASSLSGLAGGGIQYF. For the CDR3, the DNA is TGCGCCAGCAGCCTTTCGGGACTAGCGGGGGGTGGCATTCAGTACTTC. The chain is built from TRBV5-1 and TRBJ2-4, with 15 nucleotides matching TRBD2. The V and J ends lost 4 bases and 9 bases, in that order; junction bases with no gene match: 8. Germline CDR1 and CDR2: SGHRS and YFSETQ. This CDR3 comprises 16 residues.

This clonotype was observed a handful of times. The V call is TRBV7-2, the J call TRBJ2-1; 12 bases map to TRBD2. Trimming at V came to 6 bases and at J to 7 bases, leaving 7 bases not matched to a gene. Germline V gene data show CDR1 as SGHTA and CDR2 as FQGNSA. This CDR3 spans 15 amino acids. The CDR3 protein is CASRGLAGGENEQFF. The CDR3 nucleotides are TGTGCCAGCAGGGGACTAGCGGGTGGGGAGAATGAGCAGTTCTTC.

In its sample, this clonotype was seen a few times. The chain recombines TRBV9 with TRBJ1-5; 12 positions match TRBD1. This CDR3 is built from 17 residues. In germline, CDR1 is SGDLS, CDR2 YYNGEE. The V and J ends lost 3 bases and 3 bases, in that order; junction bases with no gene match: 7. DNA for the CDR3: TGTGCCAGCAGCGGTACCCGGGACAGGGGGCCCAATCAGCCCCAGCATTTT. As protein: CASSGTRDRGPNQPQHF.

The V call is TRBV7-9, the J call TRBJ2-5; 15 positions match TRBD2. This CDR3 has 17 amino acids. Germline values: CDR1 SEHNR, CDR2 FQNEAQ (reference sequence). V was clipped by 1 base and J by 4 bases; unmatched bases: 4. This CDR3 reads CASSLGGLAGGRETQYF. The CDR3 DNA reads as TGTGCCAGCAGCTTAGGCGGACTAGCGGGGGGGCGAGAGACCCAGTACTTC.

The genes are TRBV6-2 or TRBV6-3 and TRBJ2-1; 8 bases align to TRBD2. This CDR3 is 12 amino acids long. The ends lost 6 bases at V and 6 bases at J; junction bases unmatched: 1. The germline V gene has CDR1 MNHEY and CDR2 SVGEGT. This chain's CDR3 is CASRGTSNEQFF. CDR3 DNA sequence: TGTGCCAGCAGGGGGACTAGCAATGAGCAGTTCTTC.

This clonotype showed up just a few times. J is TRBJ2-1 and V is TRBV7-3; 13 nucleotides line up with TRBD2. Germline values: CDR1 SGHTA, CDR2 FQGTGA. CDR3 length equals 14 residues. V lost 6 bases to trimming and J lost 5 bases; unmatched junction nucleotides: 1. The CDR3 is CASSTSGGDNEQFF. The CDR3 nucleotides read TGTGCCAGCAGTACTAGCGGGGGGGACAATGAGCAGTTCTTC.

This clonotype was seen more than once but under ten times. The CDR3 nucleotides are TGCAGTGCTAGAGATTCACGGTCTGGGGCCAACGTCCTGACTTTC. This gives the protein CSARDSRSGANVLTF. V is TRBV20-1 and J is TRBJ2-6; D is unresolved. The germline V gene has CDR1 DFQATT and CDR2 SNEGSKA (reference sequence). CDR3 length: 15 amino acids. Deletions cut 0 bases from V and 1 base from J, with 7 bases between.

The chain employs TRBV29-1 and TRBJ2-5; 7 nucleotides match TRBD1. Per the germline V gene, CDR1 is SQVTM and CDR2 is ANQGSEA. This CDR3 contains 12 residues. V trimming: 6 bases; J trimming: 3 bases; junction bases outside the gene matches: 4. DNA of the CDR3: TGCAGCGTCAGGACAGGTGAAGAGACCCAGTACTTC. This translates into CSVRTGEETQYF.

This clonotype was recorded only once. The chain combines TRBV4-2 with TRBJ1-2; 9 bases are shared with TRBD1. The CDR3 sequence is 15 residues long. Trimming at V came to 0 bases and at J to 4 bases, leaving 3 bases not matched to a gene. Germline V lookup: CDR1 LGHNA, CDR2 YNFKEQ. DNA for the CDR3: TGTGCCAGCAGCCAAGACGACAGGGGGTCCTATGGCTACACCTTC. It encodes CASSQDDRGSYGYTF.

In its sample, this clonotype was seen a few times. The chain couples TRBV11-3 to TRBJ2-7; 10 bases agree with TRBD1. Germline V gene data show CDR1 as SGHNT and CDR2 as YENEEA. After removal of 5 bases from V and 0 bases from J, the junction contained 7 bases not matched to a gene. The CDR3 totals 16 residues. CDR3 nucleotides: TGTGCCAGCAGCCCACAGACAGGGGGCGGCTCCTACGAGCAGTACTTC. Its protein product is CASSPQTGGGSYEQYF.

This clonotype is deemed medium-sized (0.01 to 0.1%). The rearrangement joins TRBV7-8 to TRBJ1-2; D is perhaps TRBD1 (5 bases). V was trimmed by 1 base and J by 6 bases, leaving 9 bases between them. Germline CDR1 is SGHVS and CDR2 is FQNEAQ. The CDR3 covers 13 residues. CDR3 in DNA: TGTGCCAGCAGCTTAGGAGGGGTAGATGGCTACACCTTC. Protein: CASSLGGVDGYTF.

This rearrangement joins TRBV12-3 or TRBV12-4 to TRBJ2-1, with TRBD1 matching 10 bases. V lost 3 bases and J lost 7; bases outside the gene matches: 9. The CDR3 is 16 amino acids. CDR3 protein: CASSFTGTGARNEQFF. Written as DNA, the CDR3 is TGTGCCAGCAGTTTCACCGGGACAGGGGCGCGAAATGAGCAGTTCTTC.

The rearrangement joins TRBV6-1 to TRBJ2-7; 7 nucleotides align to TRBD1. Trimming cost V 6 bases and J 1 base; bases outside gene matches: 6. The CDR3 has 14 amino acids. Germline V CDR1 and CDR2: MNHNS, SASEGT. Here the CDR3 DNA reads TGTGCCAGCAGGGGAGCAGGGGGTTCCTACGAGCAGTACTTC. Translation: CASRGAGGSYEQYF.